This entry lists 17 T cell receptor beta chains sequenced from one sample in a study of molecular identifiers for immune sequencing clone quantification. TCRdb reprocessed the PCR reads with MiXCR, giving one entry per CDR3 protein. The top ten hold 0.7% to 0.95% of the sample, which has some 590,000 distinct CDR3 sequences, 25% seen once. Source material: naive CD8+ T cells from blood, with Jurkat cell RNA spiked in. As for subset: FACS-sorted CD8+CD4-CCR7+CD45RA+ naive T cells. The receptor set was obtained from a human donor in good health. Some libraries in this study had Jurkat cell RNA spiked in.

CDR3 sequence: CASSYRPNEQYF. In nucleotides, the CDR3 is TGTGCCAGCAGTTACCGTCCTAACGAGCAGTACTTC. The rearrangement joins TRBV2 to TRBJ2-7; D ambiguous. V was cut by 5 bases and J by 5 bases, with 10 bases left in between. Germline V gene data show CDR1 as SNHLY and CDR2 as FYNNEI. The CDR3 runs to 12 residues.

In the case of this clonotype: This may be a read error, as it is one base from a much larger clone. The rearrangement uses TRBV29-1 and TRBJ1-1, with 9 bases matching TRBD1. V was clipped by 8 bases and J by 4 bases; unmatched bases: 17. This CDR3 is 16 amino acids long. CDR1 is SQVTM and CDR2 is ANQGSEA in the germline V gene. The CDR3 DNA reads TGCAGCCTACCCGCGACAGGGGGAAAGGGGGGCACTGAAGCTTTCTTT. Translation: CSLPATGGKGGTEAFF.

Regarding this clonotype: Just one base apart from a much larger clone, this may be a read error. The chain couples TRBV15 to TRBJ2-5; the match to TRBD2 covers 8 bases. The CDR3 runs 16 residues. Germline V lookup: CDR1 LNHNV, CDR2 YYDKDF (reference sequence). The CDR3 loop is CATSSTSGSYQETLYF. The CDR3, as DNA: TGTGCCACAAGCAGCACTAGCGGAAGCTACCAAGAGACCCTGTACTTC.

The genes are TRBV14 and TRBJ2-7; 7 nucleotides match TRBD1. Trimming removed 4 bases from V and 5 bases from J; junction bases left unmatched: 11. The CDR3 contains 15 residues. Germline V gene data show CDR1 as SGHDN and CDR2 as FVKESK. As DNA, the CDR3 is TGTGCCAGCAGCCGAAATACAGGGGCTAGGGACGAGCAGTACTTC. The encoded protein is CASSRNTGARDEQYF.

Only a few counts were recorded for this clonotype. The J gene is TRBJ1-2, the V gene TRBV25-1, with 9 bases identical to TRBD1. The CDR3 is made up of 15 amino acids. CDR1 MGHDK and CDR2 SYGVNS come from the germline V gene. Germline trimming cut 4 bases from V and 5 bases from J; bases unmatched to any gene: 8. The CDR3 reads CASSGYSGTGYGYTF. The CDR3 coding sequence is TGTGCCAGCAGTGGCTACTCCGGGACAGGGTATGGCTACACCTTC.

This clonotype was found a few times. This chain connects TRBV6-2 or TRBV6-3 to TRBJ2-1, with D uncertain. The CDR3 is 13 amino acids. Germline CDR1 is MNHEY and CDR2 is SVGEGT. The germline V and J ends were trimmed by 2 bases and 6 bases, with 8 bases remaining between them. The CDR3 sequence: CASSYIELNEQFF. CDR3 nucleotides: TGTGCCAGCAGTTACATAGAACTCAATGAGCAGTTCTTC.

In its sample, this clonotype was seen a few times. The chain recombines TRBV20-1 with TRBJ2-5; D might be TRBD2 (6 bases). Germline assignment: CDR1 DFQATT and CDR2 SNEGSKA (reference sequence). The CDR3 loop spans 12 amino acids. The V end lost 0 bases, the J end lost 5 bases, and 7 bases lay between the germline ends. This CDR3 reads CSAREGRETQYF. CDR3 DNA: TGCAGTGCTAGAGAGGGGAGGGAGACCCAGTACTTC.

The rearrangement links TRBV27 to TRBJ2-7, with TRBD2 identical over 7 bases. The CDR3 spans 19 residues. The trim removed 1 base at V and 6 bases at J, leaving 21 bases unmatched. Germline loops: CDR1 MNHEY, CDR2 SMNVEV (reference sequence). The chain's CDR3 is CASSLCPGLADLLACEQYF. The CDR3 coding sequence is TGTGCCAGCAGTTTATGCCCCGGCCTAGCGGACCTCCTTGCCTGCGAGCAGTACTTC.

This clonotype was detected ten times or more. The chain is built from TRBV19 and TRBJ2-7, with D unclear. CDR3 size: 13 residues. The germline V and J ends were trimmed by 3 bases and 2 bases, with 8 bases remaining between them. Germline V gene lookup returns CDR1 LNHDA and CDR2 SQIVND (reference sequence). The CDR3 is CASSMKTAYEQYF. The CDR3 DNA sequence: TGTGCCAGTAGTATGAAGACGGCCTACGAGCAGTACTTC.

This clonotype was recorded only once. Given a much more abundant clone one base away, this may be a read error. V is TRBV7-9 and J is TRBJ2-3; D may be TRBD1 (6 bases). The ends were cut back, 5 bases at V and 1 base at J, with 16 bases in the middle. This CDR3 is built from 16 residues. Germline loops: CDR1 SEHNR, CDR2 FQNEAQ (reference sequence). For the CDR3, the DNA is TGTGCCAGCAGCCTACTGAGGGGGTGGGGCACAGATACGCAGTATTTT. This sequence encodes CASSLLRGWGTDTQYF.

The chain recombines TRBV7-9 with TRBJ1-2; a possible D gene is TRBD1 (5 bases). V was trimmed by 5 bases and J by 4 bases, leaving 14 bases between them. The length of the CDR3 is 14 residues. CDR1 is SEHNR, CDR2 FQNEAQ, per germline (reference sequence). The CDR3 nucleotides read TGTGCCAGCAGCCAAGATGACAGCGTCTATGGCTACACCTTC. This codes for CASSQDDSVYGYTF.

This clonotype was counted between two and nine times. The chain links TRBV24-1 to TRBJ2-3; D is unresolved. Germline CDR1 reads KGHDR; CDR2 reads SFDVKD. The ends were cut back, 2 bases at V and 1 base at J, with 9 bases in the middle. CDR3 length: 15 amino acids. The CDR3 region is CATSDSFPGTDTQYF. The CDR3 DNA reads as TGTGCCACCAGTGATTCCTTCCCAGGCACAGATACGCAGTATTTT.

This clonotype has ten or more counts. This sequence joins TRBV18 and TRBJ1-1; perhaps TRBD1 as D (6 bases). The germline V gene has CDR1 KGHSH and CDR2 LQKENI. This CDR3 comprises 19 residues. Trimming pared 3 bases from V and 1 base from J, leaving 24 bases between. Here the CDR3 reads CASSPTDAGVIAENTEAFF. CDR3 nucleotide sequence: TGTGCCAGCTCACCGACCGATGCAGGGGTGATAGCTGAGAACACTGAAGCTTTCTTT.

This clonotype was detected only once. The chain joins TRBV29-1 to TRBJ2-4; no clear D gene. V was pared by 7 bases and J by 3 bases, with 19 bases between. The CDR3 length is 15 residues. The germline V gene has CDR1 SQVTM and CDR2 ANQGSEA. In nucleotides, the CDR3 is TGCAGCGCACGTGGGTCATCCTCTGGCAAAAACATTCAGTACTTC. Translation gives CSARGSSSGKNIQYF.

Ten or more counts support this clonotype. This chain joins TRBV7-2 and TRBJ2-5, with 7 positions matching TRBD1. V gave up 8 bases and J gave up 1 base; unmatched junction bases: 7. Looked up from germline, CDR1 is SGHTA and CDR2 is FQGNSA. CDR3 length: 14 residues. The CDR3 DNA sequence: TGTGCCAGCGGCACAGGGGCCCCCCAAGAGACCCAGTACTTC. This encodes CASGTGAPQETQYF.

This clonotype occurred a few times. This sequence joins TRBV7-8 and TRBJ1-2, with 12 bases aligning to TRBD1. Germline V gives CDR1 SGHVS, CDR2 FQNEAQ. The CDR3 has 14 amino acids. J was trimmed by 8 bases and V by 7 bases; bases with no gene match: 8. The CDR3 is CASKPGQGALGYTF. CDR3 coding DNA: TGTGCCAGCAAACCGGGACAGGGGGCTTTGGGCTACACCTTC.

This clonotype was seen only a few times. The V and J genes are TRBV6-5 and TRBJ2-2, with a tentative D call TRBD2 (7 bases). With 0 bases removed from V and 0 bases from J, the gap between germline ends came to 17 bases. Per the germline V gene, CDR1 is MNHEY and CDR2 is SVGAGI. CDR3 length: 19 residues. The CDR3: CASSYSNPRGPSNTGELFF. The CDR3 coding sequence is TGTGCCAGCAGTTACTCGAATCCGCGGGGGCCCTCGAACACCGGGGAGCTGTTTTTT.